This T cell receptor beta chain was recovered during a study of regulatory T cells in long-lasting Graves disease. Trimming took off 3 bases at V and 0 bases at J, with 15 bases between the two ends. CDR1 SEHNR and CDR2 FQNEAQ come from the germline V gene (reference sequence). This CDR3 region has 17 residues. The time point was: newly diagnosed GD, antithyroid drugs for less than 3 months. There was RNA extracted from PBMCs, and the TCR library was made from it. This clonotype came up a few times. Relying on iRepertoire HTBI primers and Arm-PCR of CDR3 regions, the team built TCR beta libraries. TCRdb passed the multiplex PCR reads through MiXCR, listing each CDR3 protein once. This table holds about 440,000 distinct CDR3 sequences, about a sixth found once. These same data were also listed under a study on T cells in Graves' hyperthyroidism and ophthalmopathy.

The chain employs TRBV7-9 and TRBJ1-5; weak D call: TRBD1 (6 bases). The TCR was taken from a woman aged 25-40 years with Graves disease. Here the sequenced sample was peripheral blood mononuclear cells (PBMCs), taken at new diagnosis, from a patient treated with antithyroid drugs. CDR3 in DNA: TGTGCCAGCAGCTTTCTACCAGGGGCCCATAGCAATCAGCCCCAGCATTTT. As protein: CASSFLPGAHSNQPQHF.